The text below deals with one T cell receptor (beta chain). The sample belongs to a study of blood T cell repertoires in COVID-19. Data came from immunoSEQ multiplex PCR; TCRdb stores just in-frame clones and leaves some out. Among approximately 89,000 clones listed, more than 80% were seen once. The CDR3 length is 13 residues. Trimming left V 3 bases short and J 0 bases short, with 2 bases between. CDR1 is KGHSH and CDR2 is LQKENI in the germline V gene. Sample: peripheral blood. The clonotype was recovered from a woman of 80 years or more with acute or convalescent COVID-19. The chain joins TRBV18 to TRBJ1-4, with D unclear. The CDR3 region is CASSPSTNEKLFF. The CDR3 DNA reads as TGTGCCAGCTCACCCTCAACTAATGAAAAACTGTTTTTT.